The entry below gives a single TCR beta chain sequence along with its context. What this receptor recognizes is not known. No much larger clone exists at a distance of one base, and base qualities are not known. Per the germline V gene, SGHRS is the CDR1 and YFSETQ is the CDR2. The CDR3 spans 16 residues, from the cysteine through the phenylalanine. The CDR3 DNA has 48 bases and is translated from base 1. Trimming accounts for 4 bases at V and 0 bases at J, while the number of junction bases matched to no gene is 7. TCRbeta CDR3 regions were amplified from genomic DNA using the immunoSEQ Assay, a bias-controlled multiplex PCR. The study's processing was this. The number of nucleated cells in each sample was estimated by amplification of reference gene primers within the assay. To quantify the absolute abundance of each unique TCRbeta CDR3 rearrangement, sequence reads were collapsed and filtered. For each sample, productive Simpson clonality was calculated by taking the square root of Simpson's diversity index across productive rearrangements. TCRdb took this table from immuneACCESS and kept in-frame rearrangements with V and J called. Such tables lack part of the clones; where checked against another copy, unresolved V genes explain under half of the gap, and the rest is unexplained. Clone size and V and J calls were adopted from that table, with D and trimming inferred from the DNA. Within this sample are roughly 300,000 clones, with approximately 83% of them counted one time only. The ten largest clonotypes hold about an eighth of the sample.

The entry originates in a study of blood T cell repertoires in COVID-19 (dated by TCRdb to 2019 to 2021). Regarding the study in general: Samples from collaborators originated in the United States, Italy and Spain and spanned both the acute and convalescent phases of COVID-19. The prospective study material was composed of cDNA or gDNA derived from T cells, B-cell-depleted T cells, or PBMCs. Deeply sampled blood TCRbeta repertoires from subjects exposed to, actively infected with, or recovered from COVID-19 were included in the dataset. The repertoires were released in a freely available public database meant as a resource for research on the immune response to SARS-CoV-2. Samples came from the ongoing ImmuneRACE study (first 160 participants) plus 1,254 subjects from 6 global collaborators. The sample metadata nearly always contained a de-identified subject ID, COVID-19 status, age in years and sex. Where available, HLA class I and class II types were obtained from metadata supplied by the sample provider rather than from assay-based typing. General study outcomes and caveats: Clinical and demographic metadata were provided uncurated, with the amount varying by source and participant.

The collaborating institutions used their own protocols to collect whole blood in K2EDTA tubes. Collaborator samples were shipped for TCRbeta analysis as frozen whole blood, isolated PBMCs, or DNA extracted from either sample type. This sequence uses TRBV5-1 and TRBJ1-3, and TRBD1 matches 7 of the central bases. Sequenced material: peripheral blood. The TCR sequence derives from a human donor in a cohort sampled during active COVID-19. CDR3 reads: CASSTGQSFSGNTIYF. The DNA reads TGCGCCAGCAGCACGGGACAGTCCTTCTCTGGAAACACCATATATTTT.